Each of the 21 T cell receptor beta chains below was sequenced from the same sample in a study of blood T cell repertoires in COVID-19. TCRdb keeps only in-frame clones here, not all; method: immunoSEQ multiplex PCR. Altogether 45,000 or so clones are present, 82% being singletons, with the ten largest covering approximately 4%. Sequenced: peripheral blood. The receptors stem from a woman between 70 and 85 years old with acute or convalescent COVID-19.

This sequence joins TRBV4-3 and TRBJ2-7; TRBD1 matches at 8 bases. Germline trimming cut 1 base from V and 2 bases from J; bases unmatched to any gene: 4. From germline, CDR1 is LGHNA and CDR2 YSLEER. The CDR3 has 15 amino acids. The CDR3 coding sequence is TGCGCCAGCAGCCAAGGGACAGGGAATCCCTACGAGCAGTACTTC. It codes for CASSQGTGNPYEQYF.

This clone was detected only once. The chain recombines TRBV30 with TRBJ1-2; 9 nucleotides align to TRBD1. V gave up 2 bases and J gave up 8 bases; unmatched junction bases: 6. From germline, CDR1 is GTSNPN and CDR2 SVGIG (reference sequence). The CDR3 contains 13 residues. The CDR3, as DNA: TGTGCCTGGAGTCCCGGGACAGGGATCGGCTACACCTTC. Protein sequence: CAWSPGTGIGYTF.

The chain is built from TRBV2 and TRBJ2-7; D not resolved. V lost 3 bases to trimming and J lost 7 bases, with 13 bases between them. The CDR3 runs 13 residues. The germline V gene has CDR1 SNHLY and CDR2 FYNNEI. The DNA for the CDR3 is TGTGCCAGCAGTGAGGCCTTCTCCGGGGAGCAGTACTTC. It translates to CASSEAFSGEQYF.

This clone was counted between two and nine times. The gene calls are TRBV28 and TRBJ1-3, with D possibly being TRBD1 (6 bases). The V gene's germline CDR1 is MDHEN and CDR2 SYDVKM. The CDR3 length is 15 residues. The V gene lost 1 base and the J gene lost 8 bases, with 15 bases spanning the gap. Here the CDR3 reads CASSLSTGKRDTIYF. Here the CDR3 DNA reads TGTGCCAGCAGTTTATCGACAGGCAAAAGGGACACCATATATTTT.

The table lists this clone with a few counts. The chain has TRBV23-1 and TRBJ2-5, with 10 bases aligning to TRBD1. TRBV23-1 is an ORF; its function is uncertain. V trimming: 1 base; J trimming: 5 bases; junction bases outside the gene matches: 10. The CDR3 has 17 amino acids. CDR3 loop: CASSQWTGGVREETQYF. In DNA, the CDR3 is TGCGCCAGCAGTCAATGGACAGGGGGAGTTAGGGAGGAGACCCAGTACTTC.

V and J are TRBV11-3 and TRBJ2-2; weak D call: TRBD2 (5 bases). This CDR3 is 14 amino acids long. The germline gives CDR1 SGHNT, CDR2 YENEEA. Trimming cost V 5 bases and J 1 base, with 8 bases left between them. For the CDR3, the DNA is TGTGCCAGCAGCCATCGGGGGAACACCGGGGAGCTGTTTTTT. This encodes CASSHRGNTGELFF.

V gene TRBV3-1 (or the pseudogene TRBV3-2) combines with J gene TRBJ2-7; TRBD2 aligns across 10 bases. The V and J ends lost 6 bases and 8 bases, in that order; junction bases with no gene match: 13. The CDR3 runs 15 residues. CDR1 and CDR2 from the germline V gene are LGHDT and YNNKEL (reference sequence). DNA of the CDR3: TGTGCCAGCAGGCTGGCCGGGACTAGCGACCCTAAGCAGTACTTC. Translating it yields CASRLAGTSDPKQYF.

The CDR3 region has the DNA TGTGCCAGTAGTTTCAGCGCCACCCTAGCCAAAAACATTCAGTACTTC. It translates to CASSFSATLAKNIQYF. The chain uses TRBV19 and TRBJ2-4; D unclear. From germline, CDR1 is LNHDA and CDR2 SQIVND (reference sequence). The germline V and J ends were trimmed by 5 bases and 0 bases, with 14 bases remaining between them. The CDR3 consists of 16 residues.

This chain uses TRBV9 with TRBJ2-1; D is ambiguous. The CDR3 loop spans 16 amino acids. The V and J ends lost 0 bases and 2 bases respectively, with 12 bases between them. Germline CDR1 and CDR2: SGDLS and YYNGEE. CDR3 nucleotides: TGTGCCAGCAGCGTAGATCCGGCGGCGACCTACAATGAGCAGTTCTTC. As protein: CASSVDPAATYNEQFF. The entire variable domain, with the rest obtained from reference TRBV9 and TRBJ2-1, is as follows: DSGVTQTPKHLITATGQRVTLRCSPRSGDLSVYWYQQSLDQGLQFLIQYYNGEERAKGNILERFSAQQFPDLHSELNLSSLELGDSALYFCASSVDPAATYNEQFFGPGTRLTVL.

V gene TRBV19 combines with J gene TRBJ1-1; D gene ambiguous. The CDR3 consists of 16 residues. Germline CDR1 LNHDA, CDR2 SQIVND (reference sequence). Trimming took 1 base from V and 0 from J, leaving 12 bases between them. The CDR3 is CASSIVGRLLNTEAFF. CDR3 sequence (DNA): TGTGCCAGTAGTATAGTTGGTCGACTCCTGAACACTGAAGCTTTCTTT.

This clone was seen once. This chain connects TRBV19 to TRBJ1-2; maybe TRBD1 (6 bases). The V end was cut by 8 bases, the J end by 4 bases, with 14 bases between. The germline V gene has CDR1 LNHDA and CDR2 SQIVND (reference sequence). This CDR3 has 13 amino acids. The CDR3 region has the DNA TGTGCCAGTCACAGAGGGGGTCCCTATGGCTACACCTTC. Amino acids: CASHRGGPYGYTF.

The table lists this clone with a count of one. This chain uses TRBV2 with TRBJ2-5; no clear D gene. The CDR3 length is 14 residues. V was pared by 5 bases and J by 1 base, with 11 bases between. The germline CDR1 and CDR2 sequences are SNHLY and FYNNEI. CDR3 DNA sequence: TGTGCCAGCAGTTGGCTCCACCCCCAAGAGACCCAGTACTTC. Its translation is CASSWLHPQETQYF.

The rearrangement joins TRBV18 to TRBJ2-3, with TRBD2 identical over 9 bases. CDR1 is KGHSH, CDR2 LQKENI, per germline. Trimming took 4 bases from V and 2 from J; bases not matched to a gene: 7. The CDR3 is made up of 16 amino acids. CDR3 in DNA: TGTGCCAGCTCACACCGGACTAGCGAAAACACAGATACGCAGTATTTT. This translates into CASSHRTSENTDTQYF.

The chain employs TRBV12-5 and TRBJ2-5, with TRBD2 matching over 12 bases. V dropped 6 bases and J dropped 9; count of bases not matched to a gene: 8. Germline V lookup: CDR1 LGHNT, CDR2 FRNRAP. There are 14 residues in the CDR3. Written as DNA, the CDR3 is TGTGCTAGTGGGGGGACTAGCGGGTCGAGGTCCCAGTACTTC. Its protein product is CASGGTSGSRSQYF.

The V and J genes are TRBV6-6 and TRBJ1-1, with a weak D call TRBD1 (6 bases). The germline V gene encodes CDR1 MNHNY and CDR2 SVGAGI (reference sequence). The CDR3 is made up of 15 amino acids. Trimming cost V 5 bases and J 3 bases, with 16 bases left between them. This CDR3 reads CASSPGTSSYTEAFF. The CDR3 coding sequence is TGTGCCAGCAGTCCGGGGACATCATCCTACACTGAAGCTTTCTTT.

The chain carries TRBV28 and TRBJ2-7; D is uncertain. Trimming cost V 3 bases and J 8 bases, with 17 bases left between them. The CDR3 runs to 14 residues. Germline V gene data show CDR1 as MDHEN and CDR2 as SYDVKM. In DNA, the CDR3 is TGTGCCAGCAGTTTGGGCCCCATATCGTGGCAGCAGTACTTC. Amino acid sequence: CASSLGPISWQQYF.

The CDR3, as DNA: TGTGCCAGCAGTCACCGCGGGTTAGCGGGGGATGAGCAGTTCTTC. Its protein is CASSHRGLAGDEQFF. The chain is built from TRBV6-2 or TRBV6-3 and TRBJ2-1, with TRBD2 identical over 9 bases. V dropped 5 bases and J dropped 8; count of bases not matched to a gene: 10. The CDR3 length is 15 residues. CDR1 is MNHEY, CDR2 SVGEGT, per germline.

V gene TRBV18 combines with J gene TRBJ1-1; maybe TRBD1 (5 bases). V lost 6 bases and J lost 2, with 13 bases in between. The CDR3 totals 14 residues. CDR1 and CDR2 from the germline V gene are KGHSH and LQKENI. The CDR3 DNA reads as TGTGCCAGCTCCCACGACAGAGTCAACACTGAAGCTTTCTTT. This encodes CASSHDRVNTEAFF.

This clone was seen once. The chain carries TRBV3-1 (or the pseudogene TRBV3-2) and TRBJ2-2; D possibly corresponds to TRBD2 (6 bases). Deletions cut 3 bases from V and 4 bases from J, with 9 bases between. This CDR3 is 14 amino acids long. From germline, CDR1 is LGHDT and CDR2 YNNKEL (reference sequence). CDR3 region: CASSQVRGTGELFF. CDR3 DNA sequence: TGTGCCAGCAGCCAGGTGCGGGGCACCGGGGAGCTGTTTTTT.

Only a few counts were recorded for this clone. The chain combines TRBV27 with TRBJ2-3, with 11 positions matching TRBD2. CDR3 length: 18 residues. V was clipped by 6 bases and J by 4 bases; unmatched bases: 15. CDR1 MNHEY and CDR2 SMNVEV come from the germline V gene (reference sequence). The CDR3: CASRPGLAATGLPDTQYF. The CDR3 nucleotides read TGTGCCAGCAGGCCGGGACTAGCGGCAACCGGGCTGCCAGATACGCAGTATTTT.

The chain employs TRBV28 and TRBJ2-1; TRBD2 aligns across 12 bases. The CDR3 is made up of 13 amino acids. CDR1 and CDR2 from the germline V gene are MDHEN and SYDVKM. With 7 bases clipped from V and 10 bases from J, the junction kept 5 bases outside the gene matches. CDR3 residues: CASMASGRGEQFF. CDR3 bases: TGTGCCAGCATGGCTAGCGGGAGGGGGGAGCAGTTCTTC.